The 11 T cell receptor beta chains in this list originate from one sample, sequenced in a study of blood T cells in healthy people across ages. PCR was performed a second time for about 7 to 11 cycles using a sample-barcoded 5' primer and a J-beta primer mix. TCRdb passed the 5' RACE reads through MiXCR, listing each CDR3 protein once. The sample lists around 1,900,000 distinct CDR3 sequences; roughly two fifths were seen once. Source material: blood. All receptors come from a human donor in good health.

The chain carries TRBV10-3 and TRBJ2-5; maybe TRBD2 (7 bases). The CDR3 covers 15 residues. Germline V CDR1 and CDR2: ENHRY, SYGVKD. With 6 bases removed from V and 4 bases from J, the gap between germline ends came to 18 bases. CDR3 nucleotides: TGTGCCATCAGCAAAGGGGGGCTAGCGGTAGAGACCCAGTACTTC. Translation: CAISKGGLAVETQYF.

The rearrangement links TRBV4-1 to TRBJ1-1, with TRBD1 as a possible D gene (6 bases). This CDR3 contains 15 residues. CDR1 and CDR2 from the germline V gene are MGHRA and YSYEKL. Trimming pared 4 bases from V and 6 bases from J, leaving 18 bases between. This chain's CDR3 is CASSLLTGAWPEAFF. Written as DNA, the CDR3 is TGCGCCAGCAGCCTCCTAACGGGGGCCTGGCCTGAAGCTTTCTTT.

This clonotype was found a few times. V and J are TRBV10-3 and TRBJ1-5, with D maybe TRBD1 (6 bases). The V end lost 6 bases, the J end lost 7 bases, and 16 bases lay between the germline ends. CDR1 is ENHRY and CDR2 is SYGVKD in the germline V gene. This CDR3 is 14 amino acids long. Here the CDR3 DNA reads TGTGCCATCAGCGAACACAGGGATACGCAGCCCCAGCATTTT. It codes for CAISEHRDTQPQHF.

Here the CDR3 DNA reads TGTGCCAGCAGCTTAGGGGTGGTGCGGTCGATCTACGAGCAGTACTTC. Its protein product is CASSLGVVRSIYEQYF. The rearrangement joins TRBV7-6 to TRBJ2-5; D call uncertain. The J call may be in error: the DNA end matches TRBJ2-7 better. Germline CDR1 SGHVS, CDR2 FNYEAQ. The CDR3 has 16 amino acids.

CDR3 DNA: TGTGCCAGCAGCAAGGGCCTCAGTAATGGCTACACCTTC. It yields the protein CASSKGLSNGYTF. This chain links TRBV14 with TRBJ1-2; D remains ambiguous. The V end was cut by 5 bases, the J end by 6 bases, with 13 bases between. Per germline, CDR1 SGHDN and CDR2 FVKESK. The CDR3 is made up of 13 amino acids.

V is TRBV7-2 and J is TRBJ2-3; TRBD1 aligns across 7 bases. Per germline, CDR1 SGHTA and CDR2 FQGNSA. The CDR3 has 14 amino acids. V shed 5 bases and J 4 bases; nucleotides not matched to a gene: 6. CDR3 bases: TGTGCCAGCAGCCAAAGACAGGGACCAGATACGCAGTATTTT. Its translation is CASSQRQGPDTQYF.

The chain links TRBV7-6 to TRBJ1-2; a possible D gene is TRBD1 (6 bases). V was pared by 5 bases and J by 4 bases, with 23 bases between. Looked up from germline, CDR1 is SGHVS and CDR2 is FNYEAQ. The CDR3 extends over 17 amino acids. This CDR3 reads CASSPATGSSSIYGYTF. DNA for the CDR3: TGTGCCAGCAGCCCGGCGACAGGTTCCTCCTCCATCTATGGCTACACCTTC. Looking up the rest from reference TRBV7-6 and TRBJ1-2 gives the full variable domain: GAGVSQSPRYKVTKRGQDVALRCDPISGHVSLYWYRQALGQGPEFLTYFNYEAQQDKSGLPNDRFSAERPEGSISTLTIQRTEQRDSAMYRCASSPATGSSSIYGYTFGSGTRLTVV.

The gene calls are TRBV21-1 and TRBJ1-3; TRBD1, the D gene given by the table, was not confirmed from the DNA. TRBV21-1 is listed as a pseudogene. This CDR3 region has 14 residues. The CDR3: CASTRDRAGNTIYF. DNA of the CDR3: TGTGCCAGCACCCGGGACAGGGCTGGAAACACCATATATTTT.

The rearrangement uses TRBV2 and TRBJ2-4; the D gene is possibly TRBD1 (6 bases). Per germline, CDR1 SNHLY and CDR2 FYNNEI. The CDR3 has 15 residues. Trimming pared 5 bases from V and 6 bases from J, leaving 17 bases between. The CDR3 loop is CASSPGPGQINIQYF. Here the CDR3 DNA reads TGTGCCAGCAGTCCGGGACCGGGACAAATAAACATTCAGTACTTC.

The rearrangement links TRBV10-3 to TRBJ1-1, with D tentatively TRBD1 (5 bases). The CDR3 extends over 14 amino acids. Looked up from germline, CDR1 is ENHRY and CDR2 is SYGVKD. Trimming pared 0 bases from V and 8 bases from J, leaving 13 bases between. In DNA, the CDR3 is TGTGCCATCAGTGAGTCCCTCTCGGAGGGGGAAGCTTTCTTT. This codes for CAISESLSEGEAFF.

Of note for this clonotype: The junction shows a germline mismatch at one end, possibly a read error. V and J are TRBV9 and TRBJ2-1, with TRBD2 identical over 10 bases. The germline V gene has CDR1 SGDLS and CDR2 YYNGEE. This CDR3 is built from 15 residues. Here the CDR3 DNA reads TGTGCCGGCAGCGTAAAGCGGGGGGGGAACGATGAGCAGTTCTTC. Protein product: CAGSVKRGGNDEQFF.